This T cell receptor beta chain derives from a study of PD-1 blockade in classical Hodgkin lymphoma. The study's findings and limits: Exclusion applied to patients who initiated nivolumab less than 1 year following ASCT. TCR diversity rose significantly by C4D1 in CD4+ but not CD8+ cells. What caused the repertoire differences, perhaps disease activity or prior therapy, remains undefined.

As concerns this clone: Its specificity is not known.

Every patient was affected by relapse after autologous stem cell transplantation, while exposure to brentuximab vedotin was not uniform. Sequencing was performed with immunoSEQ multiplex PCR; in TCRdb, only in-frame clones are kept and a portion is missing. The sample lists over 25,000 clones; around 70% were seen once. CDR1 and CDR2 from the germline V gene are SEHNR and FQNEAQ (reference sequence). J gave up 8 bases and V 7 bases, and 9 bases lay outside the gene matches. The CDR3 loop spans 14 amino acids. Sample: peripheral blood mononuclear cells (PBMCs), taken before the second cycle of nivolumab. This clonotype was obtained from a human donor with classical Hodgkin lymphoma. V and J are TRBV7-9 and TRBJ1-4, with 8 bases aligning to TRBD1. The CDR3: CASTPTGVVEKLFF. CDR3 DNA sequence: TGTGCCAGCACTCCGACAGGGGTAGTGGAAAAACTGTTTTTT.